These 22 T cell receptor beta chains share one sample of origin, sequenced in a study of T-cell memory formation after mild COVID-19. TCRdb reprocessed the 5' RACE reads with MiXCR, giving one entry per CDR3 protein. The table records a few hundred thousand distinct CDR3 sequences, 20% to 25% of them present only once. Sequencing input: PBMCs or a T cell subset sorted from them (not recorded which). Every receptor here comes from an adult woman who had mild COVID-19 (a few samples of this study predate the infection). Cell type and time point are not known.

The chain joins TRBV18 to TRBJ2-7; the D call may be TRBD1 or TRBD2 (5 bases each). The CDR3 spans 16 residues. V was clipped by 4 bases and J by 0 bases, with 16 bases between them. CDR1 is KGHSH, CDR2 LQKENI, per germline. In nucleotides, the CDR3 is TGTGCCAGCTCACTACCCCCGGGACGGAGCTCCTACGAGCAGTACTTC. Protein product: CASSLPPGRSSYEQYF.

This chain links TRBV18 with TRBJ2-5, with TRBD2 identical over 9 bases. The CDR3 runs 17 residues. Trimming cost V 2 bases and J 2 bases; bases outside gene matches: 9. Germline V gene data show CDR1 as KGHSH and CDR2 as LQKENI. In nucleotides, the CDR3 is TGTGCCAGCTCACCAGGGAGGATAGCGGGGGTTCAAGAGACCCAGTACTTC. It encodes CASSPGRIAGVQETQYF.

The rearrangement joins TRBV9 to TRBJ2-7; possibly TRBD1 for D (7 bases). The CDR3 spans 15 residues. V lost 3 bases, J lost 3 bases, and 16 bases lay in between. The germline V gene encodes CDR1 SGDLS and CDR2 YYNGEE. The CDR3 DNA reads TGTGCCAGCAGCGCCGAGGGGGGACAGAACTACGAGCAGTACTTC. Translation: CASSAEGGQNYEQYF. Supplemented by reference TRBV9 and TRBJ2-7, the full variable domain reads DSGVTQTPKHLITATGQRVTLRCSPRSGDLSVYWYQQSLDQGLQFLIQYYNGEERAKGNILERFSAQQFPDLHSELNLSSLELGDSALYFCASSAEGGQNYEQYFGPGTRLTVT.

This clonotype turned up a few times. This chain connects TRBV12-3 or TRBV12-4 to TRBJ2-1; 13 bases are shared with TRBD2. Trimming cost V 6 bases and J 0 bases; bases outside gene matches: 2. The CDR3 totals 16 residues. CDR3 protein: CASRGTSGNSYNEQFF. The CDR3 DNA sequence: TGTGCCAGCAGGGGGACTAGCGGGAACTCCTACAATGAGCAGTTCTTC.

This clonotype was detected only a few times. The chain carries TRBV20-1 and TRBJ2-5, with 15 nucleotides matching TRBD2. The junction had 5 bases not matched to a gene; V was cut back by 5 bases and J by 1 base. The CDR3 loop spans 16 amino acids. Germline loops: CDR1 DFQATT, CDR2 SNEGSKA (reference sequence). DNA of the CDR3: TGCAGTGCTCCGGGACTAGCGGGAGGCATCCAAGAGACCCAGTACTTC. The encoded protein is CSAPGLAGGIQETQYF.

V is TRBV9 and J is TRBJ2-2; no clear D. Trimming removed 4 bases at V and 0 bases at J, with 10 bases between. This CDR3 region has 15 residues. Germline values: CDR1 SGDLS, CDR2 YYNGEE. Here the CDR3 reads CASSIRSANTGELFF. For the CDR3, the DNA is TGTGCCAGCAGCATCCGCTCCGCGAACACCGGGGAGCTGTTTTTT.

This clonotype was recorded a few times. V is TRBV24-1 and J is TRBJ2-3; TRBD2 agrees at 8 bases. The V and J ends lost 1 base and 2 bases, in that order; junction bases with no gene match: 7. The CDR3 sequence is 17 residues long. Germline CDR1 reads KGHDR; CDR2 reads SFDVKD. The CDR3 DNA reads TGTGCCACCAGTGATTTCGGGCGGACTAGCTCCACAGATACGCAGTATTTT. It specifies CATSDFGRTSSTDTQYF.

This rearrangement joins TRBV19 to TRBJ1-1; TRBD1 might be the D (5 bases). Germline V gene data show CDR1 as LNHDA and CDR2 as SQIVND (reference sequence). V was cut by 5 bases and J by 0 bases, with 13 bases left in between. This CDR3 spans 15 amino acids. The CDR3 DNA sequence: TGTGCCAGTAGTTCCCAACTGGGGGTGAACACTGAAGCTTTCTTT. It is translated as CASSSQLGVNTEAFF.

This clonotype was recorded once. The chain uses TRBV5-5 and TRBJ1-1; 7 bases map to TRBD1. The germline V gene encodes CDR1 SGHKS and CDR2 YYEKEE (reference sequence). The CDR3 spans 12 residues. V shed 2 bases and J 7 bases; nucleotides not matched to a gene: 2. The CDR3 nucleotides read TGTGCCAGCAGCTTCGGGGACAGTGAAGCTTTCTTT. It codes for CASSFGDSEAFF.

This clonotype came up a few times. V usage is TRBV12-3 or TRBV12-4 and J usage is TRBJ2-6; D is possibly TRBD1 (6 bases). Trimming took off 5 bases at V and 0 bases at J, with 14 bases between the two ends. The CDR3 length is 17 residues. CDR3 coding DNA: TGTGCCAGCAGTCCCCCCTACAGGGACTCTGGGGCCAACGTCCTGACTTTC. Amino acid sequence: CASSPPYRDSGANVLTF.

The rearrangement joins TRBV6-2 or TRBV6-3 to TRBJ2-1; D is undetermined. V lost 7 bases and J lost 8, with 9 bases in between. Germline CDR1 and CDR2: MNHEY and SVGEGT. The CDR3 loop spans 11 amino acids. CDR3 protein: CASTQGYEQFF. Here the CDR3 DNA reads TGTGCCAGCACCCAAGGCTATGAGCAGTTCTTC.

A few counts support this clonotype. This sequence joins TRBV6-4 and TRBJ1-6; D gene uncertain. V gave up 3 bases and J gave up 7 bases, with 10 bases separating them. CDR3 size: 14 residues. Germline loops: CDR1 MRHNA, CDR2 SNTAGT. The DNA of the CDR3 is TGTGCCAGCAGTGATGGGTTAGGAAATTCACCCCTCCACTTT. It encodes CASSDGLGNSPLHF.

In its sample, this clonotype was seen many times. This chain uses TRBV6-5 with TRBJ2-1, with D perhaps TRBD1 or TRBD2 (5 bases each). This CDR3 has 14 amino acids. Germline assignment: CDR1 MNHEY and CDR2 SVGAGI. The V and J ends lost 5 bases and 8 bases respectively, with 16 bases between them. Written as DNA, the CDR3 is TGTGCCAGCAGTCAAGAGGGGCAGTTAGATGAGCAGTTCTTC. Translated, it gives CASSQEGQLDEQFF.

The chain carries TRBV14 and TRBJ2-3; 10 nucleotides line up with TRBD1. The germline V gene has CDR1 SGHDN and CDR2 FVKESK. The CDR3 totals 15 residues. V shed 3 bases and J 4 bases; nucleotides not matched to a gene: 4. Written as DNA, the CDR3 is TGTGCCAGCAGCCAGGGACAGGGGTTTCCAGATACGCAGTATTTT. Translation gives CASSQGQGFPDTQYF.

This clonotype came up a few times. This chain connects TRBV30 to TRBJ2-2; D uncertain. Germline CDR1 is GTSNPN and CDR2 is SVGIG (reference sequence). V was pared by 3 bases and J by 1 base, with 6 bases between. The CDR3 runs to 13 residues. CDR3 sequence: CAWRAQNTGELFF. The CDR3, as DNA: TGTGCCTGGAGGGCACAGAACACCGGGGAGCTGTTTTTT.

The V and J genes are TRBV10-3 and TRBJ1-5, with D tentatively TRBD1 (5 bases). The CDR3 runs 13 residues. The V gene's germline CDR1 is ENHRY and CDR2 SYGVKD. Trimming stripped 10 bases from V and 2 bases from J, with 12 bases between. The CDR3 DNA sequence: TGTGCCACCCGGGACCCTCGCAATCAGCCCCAGCATTTT. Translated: CATRDPRNQPQHF.

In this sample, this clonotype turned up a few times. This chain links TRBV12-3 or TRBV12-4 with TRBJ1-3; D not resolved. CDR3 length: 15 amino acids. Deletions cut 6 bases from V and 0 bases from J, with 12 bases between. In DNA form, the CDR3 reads TGTGCCAGCAGGGAGAGGACGAACTCTGGAAACACCATATATTTT. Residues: CASRERTNSGNTIYF.

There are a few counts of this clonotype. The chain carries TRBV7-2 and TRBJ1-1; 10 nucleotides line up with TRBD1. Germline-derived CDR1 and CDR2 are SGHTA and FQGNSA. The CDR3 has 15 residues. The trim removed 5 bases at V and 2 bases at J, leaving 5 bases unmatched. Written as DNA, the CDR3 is TGTGCCAGCAGCCGGGGACAGGGGCTCAACACTGAAGCTTTCTTT. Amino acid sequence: CASSRGQGLNTEAFF.

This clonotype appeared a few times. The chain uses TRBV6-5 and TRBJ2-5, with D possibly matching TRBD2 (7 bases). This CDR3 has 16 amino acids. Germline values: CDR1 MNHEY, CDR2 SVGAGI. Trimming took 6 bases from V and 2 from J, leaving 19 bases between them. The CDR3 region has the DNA TGTGCCAGCAGCCCCCCTGAGGGGGGGGAACAAGAGACCCAGTACTTC. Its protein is CASSPPEGGEQETQYF.

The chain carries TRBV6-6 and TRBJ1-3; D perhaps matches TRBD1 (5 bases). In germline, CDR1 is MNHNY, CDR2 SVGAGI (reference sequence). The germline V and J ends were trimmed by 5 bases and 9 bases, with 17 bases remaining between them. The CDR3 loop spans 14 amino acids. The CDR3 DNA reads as TGTGCCAGCAGTCGACAAGGCCAGGGAGGCACCATATATTTT. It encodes CASSRQGQGGTIYF.

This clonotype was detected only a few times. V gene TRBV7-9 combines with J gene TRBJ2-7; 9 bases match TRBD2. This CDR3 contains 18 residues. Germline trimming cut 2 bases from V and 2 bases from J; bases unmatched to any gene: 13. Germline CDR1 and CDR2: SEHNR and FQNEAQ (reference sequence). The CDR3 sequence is CASSLRATLAGSAYEQYF. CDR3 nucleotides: TGTGCCAGCAGCTTAAGGGCAACCCTAGCGGGGTCCGCCTACGAGCAGTACTTC.

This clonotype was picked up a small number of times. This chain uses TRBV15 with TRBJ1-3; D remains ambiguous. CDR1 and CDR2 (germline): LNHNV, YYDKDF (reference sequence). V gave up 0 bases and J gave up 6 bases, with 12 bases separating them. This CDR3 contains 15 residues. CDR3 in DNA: TGTGCCACCAGCAGAGATACATTTTTTGAAAACACCATATATTTT. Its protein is CATSRDTFFENTIYF.